Reported below is one T cell receptor (beta chain). Its cognate antigen has yet to be identified. Base quality data are lacking; no much larger clone is found one base away. This specimen belongs to a study of response to subunit inactivated influenza vaccine (dated by TCRdb to between 2017 and 2018). Background for the entire study: The study used deep quantitative T cell receptor repertoire profiling to track responses to a trivalent subunit inactivated influenza vaccine. What the research found in general, with its limitations: It was suggested by the authors that each seasonal influenza vaccination may recruit only a limited number of new T cells.

CDR1 and CDR2 (LGHDT, YNNKEL) derive from the germline V gene (reference sequence). The junction shows trimming of 1 base on V and 6 bases on J, and the gene matches do not reach 4 bases of it. Taken from cysteine to phenylalanine, the CDR3 has 15 residues. This entry keeps only the CDR3 DNA: 45 bases, framed from base 1. The library was produced with RT-PCR. Sequencer: Illumina HiSeq 2500. Clones were called with MiXCR by TCRdb after fastp trimmed the public reads at Q25, and only in-frame beta chains were retained. Under each unique CDR3 protein, matching rows form one entry showing the most common genes and DNA. Across this sample there are almost 250,000 distinct CDR3 sequences, with 10% to 15% seen only once. The ten top clones hold 7.8% of the sample.

This specimen was non-naive T cells sorted from PBMCs, taken 14 days before vaccination. The cell subset or site label on this specimen signifies: memory T cell fraction. The source is a man aged 50 or older who received an inactivated influenza vaccine. Donor details come from another sample of the same person, matched by shared clones. The chain was built from TRBV3-1 and TRBJ2-7, with 12 bases aligning to TRBD2. The nucleotide sequence reads as follows: TGTGCCAGCAGCCAAGGACTAGCGGGAGCCCCCGAGCAGTACTTC. Its translation reads: CASSQGLAGAPEQYF.